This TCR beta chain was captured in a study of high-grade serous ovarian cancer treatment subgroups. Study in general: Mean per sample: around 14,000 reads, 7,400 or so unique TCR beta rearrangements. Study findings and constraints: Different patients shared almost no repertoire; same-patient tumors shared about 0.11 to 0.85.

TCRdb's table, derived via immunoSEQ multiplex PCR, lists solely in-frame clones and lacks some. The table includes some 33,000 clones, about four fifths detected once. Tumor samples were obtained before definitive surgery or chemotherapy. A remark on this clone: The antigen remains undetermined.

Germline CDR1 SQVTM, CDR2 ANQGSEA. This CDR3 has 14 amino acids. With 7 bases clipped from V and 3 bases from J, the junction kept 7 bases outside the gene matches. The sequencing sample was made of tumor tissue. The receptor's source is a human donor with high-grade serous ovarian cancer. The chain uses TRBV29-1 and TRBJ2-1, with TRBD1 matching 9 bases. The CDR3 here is CSAKTDRGYNEQFF. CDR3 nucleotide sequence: TGCAGCGCCAAAACGGACAGGGGCTACAATGAGCAGTTCTTC.